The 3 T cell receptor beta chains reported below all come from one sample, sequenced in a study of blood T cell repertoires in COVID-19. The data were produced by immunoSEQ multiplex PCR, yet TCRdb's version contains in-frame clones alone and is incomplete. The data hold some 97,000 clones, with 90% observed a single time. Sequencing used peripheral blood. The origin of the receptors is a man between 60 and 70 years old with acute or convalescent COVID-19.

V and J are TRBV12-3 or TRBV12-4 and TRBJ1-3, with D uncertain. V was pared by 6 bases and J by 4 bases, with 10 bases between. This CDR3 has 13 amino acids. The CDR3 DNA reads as TGTGCCAGCAGCCGAGGGTTCGGAAACACCATATATTTT. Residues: CASSRGFGNTIYF.

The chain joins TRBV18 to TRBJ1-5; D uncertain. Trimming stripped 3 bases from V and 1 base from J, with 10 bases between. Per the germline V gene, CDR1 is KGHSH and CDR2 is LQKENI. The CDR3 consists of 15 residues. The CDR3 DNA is TGTGCCAGCTCACCCCTCGCAGGAAGCAATCAGCCCCAGCATTTT. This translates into CASSPLAGSNQPQHF.

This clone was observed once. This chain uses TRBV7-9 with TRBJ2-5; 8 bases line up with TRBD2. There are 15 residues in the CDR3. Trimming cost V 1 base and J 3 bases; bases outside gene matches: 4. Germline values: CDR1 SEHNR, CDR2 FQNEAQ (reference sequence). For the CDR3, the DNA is TGTGCCAGCAGCTTAGTGGGACTAGGGAAAGAGACCCAGTACTTC. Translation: CASSLVGLGKETQYF. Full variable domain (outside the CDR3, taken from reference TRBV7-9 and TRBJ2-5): DTGVSQNPRHKITKRGQNVTFRCDPISEHNRLYWYRQTLGQGPEFLTYFQNEAQLEKSRLLSDRFSAERPKGSFSTLEIQRTEQGDSAMYLCASSLVGLGKETQYFGPGTRLLVL.